What follows describes a single T cell receptor beta chain. Its antigen is as yet unknown. V shed 6 bases, J shed 3 bases, and the junction held 5 bases outside the gene matches. The length of the CDR3 is 15 residues. CDR1 is MNHNS, CDR2 SASEGT, per germline. Profiling relied on immunoSEQ multiplex PCR, and the TCRdb table lists in-frame clones only, not all of them. The table includes more than 45,000 clones, about 81% detected once. The data originate from a study of lymphopenia after photon versus proton radiotherapy. Study results and limitations: Larger post-nadir TCR diversity loss correlated inversely with survival in deceased patients.

The rearrangement joins TRBV6-1 to TRBJ2-5; the match to TRBD2 covers 12 bases. This receptor was taken from a man aged 60-69 years with pancreatic cancer. Sequences were derived from peripheral blood, sampled from a patient treated with proton-based radiotherapy. The CDR3 DNA reads as TGTGCCAGCAGCCAACGACTAGCGGGAGAAGAGACCCAGTACTTC. This gives the protein CASSQRLAGEETQYF.